The 28 T cell receptor beta chains below come from one sample, sequenced in a study of blood T cell repertoires in COVID-19. Measured with immunoSEQ multiplex PCR; TCRdb has only the in-frame clones, and not every one. Of 45,000 to 50,000 clones detected, 88% appear once; the ten largest clones hold over 8.5%. The material sequenced was peripheral blood. The receptor source for this set is a man between 45 and 60 years old with active COVID-19.

The rearrangement uses TRBV6-1 and TRBJ2-7; a weak D match, TRBD1 (7 bases). V lost 1 base to trimming and J lost 6 bases, with 16 bases between them. This CDR3 is 15 amino acids long. Germline V CDR1 and CDR2: MNHNS, SASEGT. CDR3 region: CASSEGPGGFFEQYF. The CDR3 DNA reads TGTGCCAGCAGTGAAGGACCAGGGGGGTTTTTCGAGCAGTACTTC.

The J gene is TRBJ2-5, the V gene TRBV5-4, with TRBD1 as a possible D gene (6 bases). Germline lookup yields CDR1 SGHNT and CDR2 YYREEE (reference sequence). The CDR3 totals 13 residues. V was shortened by 6 bases and J by 3 bases, with 12 bases between the two germline ends. CDR3: CASMDRSEETQYF. The CDR3 nucleotides are TGTGCCAGCATGGACAGATCCGAAGAGACCCAGTACTTC.

The chain combines TRBV10-3 with TRBJ2-3, with 8 bases identical to TRBD2. Per germline, CDR1 ENHRY and CDR2 SYGVKD. Trimming removed 2 bases from V and 1 base from J; junction bases left unmatched: 5. The CDR3 extends over 16 amino acids. This CDR3 reads CAISEREGDRTDTQYF. Here the CDR3 DNA reads TGTGCCATCAGTGAGCGGGAGGGGGACCGCACAGATACGCAGTATTTT.

This rearrangement joins TRBV28 to TRBJ1-4; 7 positions match TRBD1. Trimming cost V 6 bases and J 7 bases; bases outside gene matches: 8. This CDR3 spans 14 amino acids. Germline V lookup: CDR1 MDHEN, CDR2 SYDVKM. This CDR3 is CASSGRGASEKLFF. In DNA form, the CDR3 reads TGTGCCAGCAGCGGCAGGGGGGCTAGTGAAAAACTGTTTTTT.

The J gene is TRBJ2-3, the V gene TRBV7-3, with D perhaps TRBD2 (6 bases). The germline gives CDR1 SGHTA, CDR2 FQGTGA. The CDR3 extends over 14 amino acids. V was trimmed by 5 bases and J by 5 bases, leaving 14 bases between them. The CDR3 region has the DNA TGTGCCAGCAGCATGGACTACGGGGGAGATACGCAGTATTTT. Its protein is CASSMDYGGDTQYF.

The rearrangement joins TRBV27 to TRBJ2-2; D is ambiguous. Trimming stripped 7 bases from V and 1 base from J, with 7 bases between. Per the germline V gene, CDR1 is MNHEY and CDR2 is SMNVEV (reference sequence). This CDR3 comprises 13 residues. CDR3 in DNA: TGTGCCAGCATTGCAGTGAACACCGGGGAGCTGTTTTTT. Its protein product is CASIAVNTGELFF.

This chain joins TRBV5-1 and TRBJ2-2; D gene ambiguous. The CDR3 runs 15 residues. Per the germline V gene, CDR1 is SGHRS and CDR2 is YFSETQ. V dropped 1 base and J dropped 1 base, with 8 bases sitting between them. CDR3 sequence (DNA): TGCGCCAGCAGCTTGAGTACGGTGAACACCGGGGAGCTGTTTTTT. It yields the protein CASSLSTVNTGELFF.

V gene TRBV11-3 combines with J gene TRBJ2-2, with D possibly being TRBD2 (5 bases). The ends were cut back, 0 bases at V and 4 bases at J, with 15 bases in the middle. This CDR3 contains 17 residues. The germline CDR1 and CDR2 sequences are SGHNT and YENEEA. The CDR3, as DNA: TGTGCCAGCAGCTTAGATCAAGGTGTAGCGACCACCGGGGAGCTGTTTTTT. This codes for CASSLDQGVATTGELFF.

The rearrangement links TRBV20-1 to TRBJ2-1; 13 nucleotides agree with TRBD2. The junction had 10 bases not matched to a gene; V was cut back by 3 bases and J by 8 bases. The CDR3 sequence is 16 residues long. Looked up from germline, CDR1 is DFQATT and CDR2 is SNEGSKA (reference sequence). The CDR3 nucleotides read TGCAGTGCTAGTGGTGGCGGACTAGCGGGAGTGTATGAGCAGTTCTTC. Translated: CSASGGGLAGVYEQFF.

The V call is TRBV7-2, the J call TRBJ1-2; perhaps TRBD1 as D (6 bases). There are 16 residues in the CDR3. The germline CDR1 and CDR2 sequences are SGHTA and FQGNSA. The V end was cut by 7 bases, the J end by 0 bases, with 18 bases between. The CDR3 DNA reads TGTGCCAGCACCCTAACCGGGACACGGGCTAACTATGGCTACACCTTC. Protein product: CASTLTGTRANYGYTF.

Note on this clone: Germline is not matched at one junction end, which may reflect a read error. The chain joins TRBV13 to TRBJ2-6; 10 positions agree with TRBD1. This CDR3 has 19 amino acids. Germline values: CDR1 PRHDT, CDR2 FYEKMQ (reference sequence). The CDR3 region is CASSVGGRTGGSGANVLTF. The CDR3 DNA reads TGTGCCAGCAGCGTAGGGGGACGGACAGGGGGCTCTGGGGCCAACGTCCTGACTTTC.

The chain recombines TRBV18 with TRBJ1-1, with D possibly TRBD1 on 6 matching bases. This CDR3 has 15 residues. The V gene's germline CDR1 is KGHSH and CDR2 LQKENI. V was shortened by 3 bases and J by 1 base, with 12 bases between the two germline ends. The CDR3 here is CASSPRQASNTEAFF. The CDR3 coding sequence is TGTGCCAGCTCACCGCGACAGGCCTCGAACACTGAAGCTTTCTTT.

The rearrangement joins TRBV5-5 to TRBJ1-5; TRBD1 agrees at 7 bases. Germline CDR1 is SGHKS and CDR2 is YYEKEE (reference sequence). The CDR3 length is 15 residues. J was trimmed by 1 base and V by 4 bases; bases with no gene match: 5. This chain's CDR3 is CASSRTGDSNQPQHF. As DNA, the CDR3 is TGTGCCAGCAGCCGAACAGGGGACAGCAATCAGCCCCAGCATTTT.

The chain recombines TRBV6-2 or TRBV6-3 with TRBJ2-3; D perhaps matches TRBD1 (6 bases). The CDR3 totals 13 residues. Germline-derived CDR1 and CDR2 are MNHEY and SVGEGT. Trimming removed 6 bases from V and 4 bases from J, with 11 bases in between. In DNA form, the CDR3 reads TGTGCCAGCAGCATCAGGGGACCAGATACGCAGTATTTT. Translating it yields CASSIRGPDTQYF.

The rearrangement uses TRBV24-1 and TRBJ1-5; D is perhaps TRBD1 (6 bases). V lost 9 bases, J lost 2 bases, and 16 bases lay in between. The CDR3 loop spans 15 amino acids. Germline values: CDR1 KGHDR, CDR2 SFDVKD. The CDR3 DNA follows: TGTGCCACCCAAAAGGGACAACCGGGCAATCAGCCCCAGCATTTT. Its translation is CATQKGQPGNQPQHF.

The CDR3 bases are TGTGCCAGCAGTTTTTCGGCAGGTTTGGAAGCTTTCTTT. This sequence encodes CASSFSAGLEAFF. The chain is built from TRBV12-3 or TRBV12-4 and TRBJ1-1; no definite D call. Between the trimmed V and J ends, which lost 3 bases and 8 bases, there was a span of 13 bases. CDR3 length: 13 amino acids.

This sequence joins TRBV4-2 and TRBJ2-7, with D perhaps TRBD2 (5 bases). Between the trimmed V and J ends, which lost 1 base and 6 bases, there was a span of 10 bases. CDR3 length: 13 residues. From germline, CDR1 is LGHNA and CDR2 YNFKEQ. CDR3 amino acids: CASSQGRGGEQYF. CDR3 coding DNA: TGTGCCAGCAGCCAAGGTCGGGGTGGCGAGCAGTACTTC.

The gene calls are TRBV2 and TRBJ2-7; 7 nucleotides line up with TRBD2. The junction had 5 bases not matched to a gene; V was cut back by 6 bases and J by 0 bases. CDR3 length: 14 residues. Germline V gene lookup returns CDR1 SNHLY and CDR2 FYNNEI. The CDR3 is CASRPLATSYEQYF. DNA of the CDR3: TGTGCCAGCAGACCACTAGCGACCTCCTACGAGCAGTACTTC.

This chain uses TRBV2 with TRBJ1-6; tentatively, D is TRBD1 (6 bases). The CDR3 is made up of 15 amino acids. V was shortened by 3 bases and J by 5 bases, with 11 bases between the two germline ends. Germline loops: CDR1 SNHLY, CDR2 FYNNEI. For the CDR3, the DNA is TGTGCCAGCAGTGAGGGGGAGGGGGATAATTCACCCCTCCACTTT. Translation gives CASSEGEGDNSPLHF.

This clone appeared a single time. The chain has TRBV11-2 and TRBJ1-6; D is uncertain. Germline-derived CDR1 and CDR2 are SGHAT and FQNNGV. V was clipped by 3 bases and J by 6 bases, with 15 bases between them. The CDR3 spans 16 residues. The CDR3 DNA follows: TGTGCCAGCAGCTTTCTGCGGGCAGGCGTTAATTCACCCCTCCACTTT. It specifies CASSFLRAGVNSPLHF.

CDR3 DNA: TGCAGCATAGGGACAGGGACGGGCACAGATACGCAGTATTTT. This gives the protein CSIGTGTGTDTQYF. This rearrangement joins TRBV29-1 to TRBJ2-3; 9 bases align to TRBD1. V lost 8 bases, J lost 1 base, and 7 bases stayed unmatched. The CDR3 covers 14 residues. Germline V CDR1 and CDR2: SQVTM, ANQGSEA.

This clone was observed a handful of times. The rearrangement joins TRBV3-1 (or the pseudogene TRBV3-2) to TRBJ2-7; D gene uncertain. The germline V gene has CDR1 LGHDT and CDR2 YNNKEL (reference sequence). This CDR3 comprises 15 residues. V gave up 4 bases and J gave up 3 bases, with 16 bases separating them. The CDR3 DNA reads TGTGCCAGCAGCCCCTCAGGTGACAAAGACTACGAGCAGTACTTC. Translation gives CASSPSGDKDYEQYF.

The rearrangement links TRBV19 to TRBJ2-3; a possible D gene is TRBD1 (5 bases). V was trimmed by 7 bases and J by 4 bases, leaving 12 bases between them. CDR3 length: 13 residues. From germline, CDR1 is LNHDA and CDR2 SQIVND (reference sequence). The CDR3 DNA follows: TGTGCCAGTACTGCGGCCAGGGCAGATACGCAGTATTTT. Its protein is CASTAARADTQYF.

The rearrangement joins TRBV6-1 to TRBJ1-5; 11 bases agree with TRBD1. Losses at the gene ends were 3 bases for V and 7 bases for J; bases not matched to a gene: 5. CDR1 is MNHNS and CDR2 is SASEGT in the germline V gene. The CDR3 extends over 15 amino acids. The CDR3 reads CASSDRDRGLQPQHF. CDR3 bases: TGTGCCAGCAGTGACCGGGACAGGGGGTTACAGCCCCAGCATTTT.

The CDR3 bases are TGTGCCAGCAGCTTAGTGGGAGGGGACCTTGCAACTAATGAAAAACTGTTTTTT. It translates to CASSLVGGDLATNEKLFF. The chain recombines TRBV13 with TRBJ1-4; TRBD1 is a possible D gene (5 bases). The CDR3 loop spans 18 amino acids. Germline values: CDR1 PRHDT, CDR2 FYEKMQ (reference sequence). The V gene lost 1 base and the J gene lost 0 bases, with 15 bases spanning the gap.

A remark on this clone: An end of the junction differs from the germline gene, which may be a read error. The chain employs TRBV27 and TRBJ2-2; TRBD1 matches 11 bases. From germline, CDR1 is MNHEY and CDR2 SMNVEV (reference sequence). CDR3 size: 19 residues. The CDR3 bases are TGTGCCAGCAGTTTCCACTCCTCGGGACAGGGGGACGGCCACCGGGGAGCTGTTTTT. It codes for CASSFHSSGQGDGHRGAVF.

The chain combines TRBV7-9 with TRBJ2-3, with 8 bases aligning to TRBD1. CDR1 is SEHNR, CDR2 FQNEAQ, per germline (reference sequence). V shed 4 bases, J shed 0 bases, and the junction held 3 bases outside the gene matches. This CDR3 has 15 residues. The CDR3 loop reads CASSYWTGSTDTQYF. In nucleotides, the CDR3 is TGTGCCAGCAGCTATTGGACAGGGAGCACAGATACGCAGTATTTT. The entire variable domain, with the rest obtained from reference TRBV7-9 and TRBJ2-3, is as follows: DTGVSQNPRHKITKRGQNVTFRCDPISEHNRLYWYRQTLGQGPEFLTYFQNEAQLEKSRLLSDRFSAERPKGSFSTLEIQRTEQGDSAMYLCASSYWTGSTDTQYFGPGTRLTVL.

The V gene is TRBV3-1 (or the pseudogene TRBV3-2), the J gene TRBJ2-5, with TRBD2 matching over 7 bases. CDR3 length: 16 amino acids. Germline V gene lookup returns CDR1 LGHDT and CDR2 YNNKEL (reference sequence). The V gene end was trimmed by 4 bases and the J gene end by 7 bases; junction bases not matched to a gene: 15. Here the CDR3 DNA reads TGTGCCAGCAGCCTATGGTCTGTCCGGGGGGTGCGGACCCAGTACTTC. This translates into CASSLWSVRGVRTQYF.